The 24 T cell receptor beta chains below come from one sample, sequenced in a study of regulatory T cells in long-lasting Graves disease. To make TCR beta libraries, researchers used iRepertoire HTBI primers and Arm-PCR of CDR3 regions. Each CDR3 protein gets one entry after TCRdb re-called the multiplex PCR reads with MiXCR. The sample lists 500,000 to 800,000 distinct CDR3 sequences, about 30% seen once, with 42% in the top ten. Sample time point: persistent/refractory GD, antithyroid drugs over 5 years with positive TRAb. PBMCs provided the RNA from which the TCR library was made. Sample: peripheral blood mononuclear cells (PBMCs), taken when the disease was refractory, from a patient treated with antithyroid drugs. Source of these receptors: a female donor with Graves disease.

This clonotype was detected a few times. The chain couples TRBV15 to TRBJ1-1; D ambiguous. CDR3 length: 11 residues. The V end lost 3 bases, the J end lost 4 bases, and 3 bases lay between the germline ends. The germline gives CDR1 LNHNV, CDR2 YYDKDF (reference sequence). CDR3 sequence reads: CATSSRTEAFF. The DNA of the CDR3 is TGTGCCACCAGCAGTCGCACTGAAGCTTTCTTT.

This clonotype turned up a few times. CDR3 residues: CAWERNTEAFF. The CDR3 DNA sequence: TGTGCCTGGGAAAGAAACACTGAAGCTTTCTTT. V usage is TRBV30 and J usage is TRBJ1-1; D unresolved. The V end was cut by 5 bases, the J end by 2 bases, with 6 bases between. The CDR3 is made up of 11 amino acids. Germline V lookup: CDR1 GTSNPN, CDR2 SVGIG (reference sequence).

The rearrangement uses TRBV7-2 and TRBJ1-1; the D is unclear. Trimming stripped 6 bases from V and 2 bases from J, with 10 bases between. The length of the CDR3 is 13 residues. Germline V gives CDR1 SGHTA, CDR2 FQGNSA. CDR3 DNA sequence: TGTGCCAGCAGGTCCCGCCCTAACACTGAAGCTTTCTTT. It translates to CASRSRPNTEAFF.

This clonotype was seen at least ten times. Here the CDR3 reads CASSRQENTEAFF. The DNA for the CDR3 is TGTGCCAGCAGTAGACAGGAGAACACTGAAGCTTTCTTT. V gene TRBV12-3 or TRBV12-4 combines with J gene TRBJ1-1, with D possibly TRBD1 on 6 matching bases. The CDR3 has 13 residues. The V end lost 5 bases, the J end lost 1 base, and 8 bases lay between the germline ends.

This clonotype was detected a few times. The gene calls are TRBV6-2 or TRBV6-3 and TRBJ1-5, with unresolved D. V lost 4 bases, J lost 5 bases, and 12 bases lay in between. Looked up from germline, CDR1 is MNHEY and CDR2 is SVGEGT. This CDR3 contains 14 residues. The CDR3 sequence: CASSLSGFDQPQHF. CDR3 coding DNA: TGTGCCAGCAGTTTGTCCGGCTTCGATCAGCCCCAGCATTTT.

The rearrangement joins TRBV18 to TRBJ1-6; maybe TRBD1 (6 bases). This CDR3 spans 13 amino acids. V lost 3 bases to trimming and J lost 8 bases, with 8 bases between them. CDR1 and CDR2 from the germline V gene are KGHSH and LQKENI. The CDR3 coding sequence is TGTGCCAGCTCACCCGCAGGGGATTCACCCCTCCACTTT. This sequence encodes CASSPAGDSPLHF.

This clonotype was counted a few times. The gene calls are TRBV2 and TRBJ1-5, with D tentatively TRBD1 (5 bases). From germline, CDR1 is SNHLY and CDR2 FYNNEI. There are 13 residues in the CDR3. V lost 2 bases and J lost 8, with 10 bases in between. CDR3 sequence (DNA): TGTGCCAGCAGTGAACCCAGGGAAGAGCCCCAGCATTTT. Protein sequence: CASSEPREEPQHF. Full variable domain (missing parts from reference TRBV2 and TRBJ1-5): EPEVTQTPSHQVTQMGQEVILRCVPISNHLYFYWYRQILGQKVEFLVSFYNNEISEKSEIFDDQFSVERPDGSNFTLKIRSTKLEDSAMYFCASSEPREEPQHFGDGTRLSIL.

The chain has TRBV11-2 and TRBJ2-7; D might be TRBD2 (6 bases). Trimming stripped 2 bases from V and 2 bases from J, with 19 bases between. This CDR3 is 17 amino acids long. Germline V gene lookup returns CDR1 SGHAT and CDR2 FQNNGV. CDR3 DNA: TGTGCCAGCAGCTTAATCCCCCTCCTAGGACTAACCTACGAGCAGTACTTC. It specifies CASSLIPLLGLTYEQYF.

The J gene is TRBJ2-5, the V gene TRBV3-1; tentatively, D is TRBD1 (6 bases). The CDR3 loop spans 14 amino acids. The germline CDR1 and CDR2 sequences are LGHDT and YNNKEL (reference sequence). V was trimmed by 1 base and J by 1 base, leaving 7 bases between them. DNA of the CDR3: TGTGCCAGCAGCCAAGTACAGGGCCAAGAGACCCAGTACTTC. Translating gives CASSQVQGQETQYF.

This clonotype was picked up a small number of times. V gene TRBV6-2 or TRBV6-3 combines with J gene TRBJ2-7; D is unresolved. Germline loops: CDR1 MNHEY, CDR2 SVGEGT. There are 16 residues in the CDR3. Trimming removed 2 bases at V and 0 bases at J, with 14 bases between. CDR3 DNA sequence: TGTGCCAGCAGTTACGGGCGACCCTCGAGCTCCTACGAGCAGTACTTC. Its protein is CASSYGRPSSSYEQYF.

About this clonotype: This may come from a read error, since a much larger clone is one base off. The conserved final phenylalanine or tryptophan is absent from the CDR3, which likely points to a read error. The CDR3 nucleotides are TGTGCCAGCAAGGTTTCGGGAGGCGGGGAGCTGTTTTCT. Protein: CASKVSGGGELFS. The V call is TRBV12-3 or TRBV12-4, the J call TRBJ2-2; TRBD2 aligns across 7 bases. The ends lost 7 bases at V and 7 bases at J; junction bases unmatched: 6. The CDR3 loop spans 13 amino acids.

This clonotype was counted ten times or more. The V call is TRBV2, the J call TRBJ2-7; no definite D call. V gave up 2 bases and J gave up 0 bases, with 11 bases separating them. The CDR3 length is 15 residues. Germline CDR1 and CDR2: SNHLY and FYNNEI. DNA of the CDR3: TGTGCCAGCAGTGAATTTGCGGCCAGCTCCTACGAGCAGTACTTC. Translated: CASSEFAASSYEQYF.

The rearrangement uses TRBV19 and TRBJ2-7; D is possibly TRBD2 (6 bases). Germline loops: CDR1 LNHDA, CDR2 SQIVND (reference sequence). This CDR3 has 14 amino acids. The V end lost 5 bases, the J end lost 0 bases, and 11 bases lay between the germline ends. The CDR3, as DNA: TGTGCCAGTAGTGGGGACTGGAGCTCCTACGAGCAGTACTTC. Protein: CASSGDWSSYEQYF.

This clonotype was detected ten times or more. The chain joins TRBV2 to TRBJ2-7; D remains unclear. The germline V and J ends were trimmed by 6 bases and 2 bases, with 11 bases remaining between them. CDR1 and CDR2 (germline): SNHLY, FYNNEI. This CDR3 contains 13 residues. DNA for the CDR3: TGTGCCAGCAGGGCAACTGGACCCTACGAGCAGTACTTC. Protein: CASRATGPYEQYF.

This clonotype was counted a few times. The chain recombines TRBV20-1 with TRBJ2-7; 7 nucleotides match TRBD1. Germline CDR1 reads DFQATT; CDR2 reads SNEGSKA (reference sequence). This CDR3 is built from 14 residues. Unmatched junction bases numbered 4, after V lost 0 bases and J lost 2 bases. Here the CDR3 DNA reads TGCAGTGCTAGAGATAGGGGGCGAACCTACGAGCAGTACTTC. This translates into CSARDRGRTYEQYF.

The chain has TRBV7-3 and TRBJ2-7, with D maybe TRBD2 (7 bases). This CDR3 spans 13 amino acids. Germline V lookup: CDR1 SGHTA, CDR2 FQGTGA. Trimming pared 4 bases from V and 6 bases from J, leaving 13 bases between. The chain's CDR3 is CASSSRGGVEQYF. In DNA form, the CDR3 reads TGTGCCAGCAGCTCAAGGGGGGGAGTCGAGCAGTACTTC.

This clonotype was detected only a few times. The junction shows a germline mismatch at one end, possibly a read error. The chain is built from TRBV27 and TRBJ1-5; no clear D gene. Per the germline V gene, CDR1 is MNHEY and CDR2 is SMNVEV (reference sequence). This CDR3 has 13 residues. CDR3 in amino acids: CASSSRSSQPQHF. The CDR3 DNA follows: TGTGCCAGCAGTTCAAGGAGCAGTCAGCCCCAGCATTTT.

V and J are TRBV4-1 and TRBJ1-2; D gene ambiguous. CDR1 is MGHRA and CDR2 is YSYEKL in the germline V gene. The V gene lost 2 bases and the J gene lost 4 bases, with 8 bases spanning the gap. The CDR3 is 13 amino acids. The CDR3 nucleotides read TGCGCCAGCAGCCAAAGAAGAGGCTATGGCTACACCTTC. It is translated as CASSQRRGYGYTF.

Ten or more counts support this clonotype. The chain combines TRBV12-3 or TRBV12-4 with TRBJ1-2; tentatively, D is TRBD1 (5 bases). There are 15 residues in the CDR3. V was pared by 0 bases and J by 1 base, with 9 bases between. The CDR3 reads CASSLAGTVNYGYTF. CDR3 sequence (DNA): TGTGCCAGCAGTTTAGCGGGGACCGTTAACTATGGCTACACCTTC.

This clonotype has ten or more counts. J is TRBJ1-2 and V is TRBV28; TRBD1 matches 8 bases. The CDR3 covers 14 residues. CDR1 is MDHEN and CDR2 is SYDVKM in the germline V gene. Unmatched junction bases numbered 6, after V lost 6 bases and J lost 3 bases. The CDR3 DNA follows: TGTGCCAGCAGCCCGGGACAGGAGTACTATGGCTACACCTTC. It codes for CASSPGQEYYGYTF.

The V and J genes are TRBV28 and TRBJ2-3; either TRBD1 or TRBD2 may fit D (5 bases each). V was cut by 5 bases and J by 6 bases, with 18 bases left in between. Germline V gene data show CDR1 as MDHEN and CDR2 as SYDVKM. This CDR3 spans 15 amino acids. CDR3 DNA: TGTGCCAGCAGTGGCACGGGACCAACTCGGGATACGCAGTATTTT. The encoded protein is CASSGTGPTRDTQYF.

This clonotype was recorded a few times. The genes are TRBV25-1 and TRBJ1-2; no reliable D call. The CDR3 consists of 14 residues. CDR1 is MGHDK and CDR2 is SYGVNS in the germline V gene. V was trimmed by 4 bases and J by 0 bases, leaving 9 bases between them. The DNA of the CDR3 is TGTGCCAGCAGTGGCTACAAAGCTAACTATGGCTACACCTTC. Amino acid sequence: CASSGYKANYGYTF.

Remarks on this clonotype: Relative to the germline gene, one junction end is altered; a read error may explain this. The rearrangement links TRBV7-9 to TRBJ1-2, with 10 bases aligning to TRBD1. Germline V gene data show CDR1 as SEHNR and CDR2 as FQNEAQ (reference sequence). This CDR3 has 11 amino acids. Here the CDR3 DNA reads TGTGCCAGCAGCACCGGACAGGGGGAACACTTC. Translating it yields CASSTGQGEHF.

The J gene is TRBJ1-5, the V gene TRBV20-1, with TRBD1 identical over 8 bases. The junction had 9 bases not matched to a gene; V was cut back by 6 bases and J by 2 bases. The CDR3 sequence is 15 residues long. From germline, CDR1 is DFQATT and CDR2 SNEGSKA (reference sequence). The CDR3 nucleotides read TGCAGTGCAAGCAGGGGGCCGTGGGGCAATCAGCCCCAGCATTTT. Translation gives CSASRGPWGNQPQHF.